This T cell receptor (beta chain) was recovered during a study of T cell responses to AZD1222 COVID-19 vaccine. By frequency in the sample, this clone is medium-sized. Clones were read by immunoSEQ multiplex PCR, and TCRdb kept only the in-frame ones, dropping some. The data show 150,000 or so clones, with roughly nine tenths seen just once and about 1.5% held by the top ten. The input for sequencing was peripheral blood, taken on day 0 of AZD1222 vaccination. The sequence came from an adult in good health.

CDR3 coding DNA: TGTGCCAGCAGCTTAGTCGTCGGTGATACGCAGTATTTT. This gives the protein CASSLVVGDTQYF. The V gene is TRBV11-2, the J gene TRBJ2-3; the D is unclear. The CDR3 has 13 amino acids. Germline V gene data show CDR1 as SGHAT and CDR2 as FQNNGV. The V gene lost 1 base and the J gene lost 6 bases, with 8 bases spanning the gap.